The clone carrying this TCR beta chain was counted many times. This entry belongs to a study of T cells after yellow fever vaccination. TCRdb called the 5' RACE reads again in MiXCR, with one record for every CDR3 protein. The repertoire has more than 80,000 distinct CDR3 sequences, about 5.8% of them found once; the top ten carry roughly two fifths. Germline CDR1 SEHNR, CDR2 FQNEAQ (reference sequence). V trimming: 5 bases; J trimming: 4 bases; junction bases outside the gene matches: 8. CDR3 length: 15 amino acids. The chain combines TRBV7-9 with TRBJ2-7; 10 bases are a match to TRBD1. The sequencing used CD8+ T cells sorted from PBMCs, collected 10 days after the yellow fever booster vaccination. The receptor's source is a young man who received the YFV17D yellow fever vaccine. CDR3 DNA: TGTGCCAGCAGCCCGCGGACAGGGGGTGTTTACGAGCAGTACTTC. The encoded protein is CASSPRTGGVYEQYF.